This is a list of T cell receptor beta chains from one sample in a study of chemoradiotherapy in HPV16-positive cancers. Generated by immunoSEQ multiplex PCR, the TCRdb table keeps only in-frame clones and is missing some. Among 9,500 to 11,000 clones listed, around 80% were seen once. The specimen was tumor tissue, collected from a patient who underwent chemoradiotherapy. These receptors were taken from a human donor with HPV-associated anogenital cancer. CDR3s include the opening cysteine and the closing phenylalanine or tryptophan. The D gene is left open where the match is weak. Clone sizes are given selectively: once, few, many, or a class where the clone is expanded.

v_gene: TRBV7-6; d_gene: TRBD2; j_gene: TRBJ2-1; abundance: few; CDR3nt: TGTGCCAGCAGCTTAGTTAGTTTTAGCGGGGTATACAATGAGCAGTTCTTC; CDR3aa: CASSLVSFSGVYNEQFF
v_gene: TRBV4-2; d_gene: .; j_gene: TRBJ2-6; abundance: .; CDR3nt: TGTGCCAGCAGCCTGTCGGGACCCTCTGGGGCCAACGTCCTGACTTTC; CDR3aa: CASSLSGPSGANVLTF
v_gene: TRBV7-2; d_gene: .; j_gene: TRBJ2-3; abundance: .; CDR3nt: TGTGCCAGCAGCCTCGGCGGGGAGGATACGCAGTATTTT; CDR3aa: CASSLGGEDTQYF
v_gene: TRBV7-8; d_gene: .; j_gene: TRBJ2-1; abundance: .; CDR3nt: TGTGCCAGCAGCGGCTCACTAAGCAATGAGCAGTTCTTC; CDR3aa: CASSGSLSNEQFF
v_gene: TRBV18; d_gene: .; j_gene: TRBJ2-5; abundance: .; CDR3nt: TGTGCCAGCTCACCACTGGGCTCCGAAGAGACCCAGTACTTC; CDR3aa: CASSPLGSEETQYF
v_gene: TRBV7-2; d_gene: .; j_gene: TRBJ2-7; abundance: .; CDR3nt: TGTGCCAGCAGCTTAAGGGGGTCCGTCATCGACGAGCAGTACTTC; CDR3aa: CASSLRGSVIDEQYF
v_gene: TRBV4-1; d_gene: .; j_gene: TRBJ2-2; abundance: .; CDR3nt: TGCGCCAGCAGCGGACTATCCACCGGGGAGCTGTTTTTT; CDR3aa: CASSGLSTGELFF
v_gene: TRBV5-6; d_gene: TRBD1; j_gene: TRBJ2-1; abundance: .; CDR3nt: TGTGCCAGCAGCCTGGGGGCCCGACAGGGGGCTTGGGAGCAGTTCTTC; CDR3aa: CASSLGARQGAWEQFF
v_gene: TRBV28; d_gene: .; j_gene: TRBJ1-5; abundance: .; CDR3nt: TGTGCCAGCAGTCCGCGGACAGAGGTTAATCAGCCCCAGCATTTT; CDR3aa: CASSPRTEVNQPQHF
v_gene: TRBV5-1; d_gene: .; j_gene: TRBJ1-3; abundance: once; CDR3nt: TGCGCCAGCGCCCGAGATGGACAGTTGGACTCTGGAAACACCATATATTTT; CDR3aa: CASARDGQLDSGNTIYF
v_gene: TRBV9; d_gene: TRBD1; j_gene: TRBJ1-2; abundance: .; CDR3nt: TGTGCCAGCAGCGTAGGTTCCCCCTCCCGGGACAGAGTAACTAACTATGGCTACACCTTC; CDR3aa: CASSVGSPSRDRVTNYGYTF
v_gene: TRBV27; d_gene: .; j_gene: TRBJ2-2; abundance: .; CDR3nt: TGTGCCAGCAGTCCCAGGCAGGCCGCCGGGGAGCTGTTTTTT; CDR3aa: CASSPRQAAGELFF
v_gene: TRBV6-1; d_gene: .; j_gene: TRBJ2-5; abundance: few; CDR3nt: TGTGCCAGCAGTGAATCTGGCAGTTCGAAGACCCAGTACTTC; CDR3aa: CASSESGSSKTQYF
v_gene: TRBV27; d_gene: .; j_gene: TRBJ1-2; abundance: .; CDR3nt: TGTGCCAGCTATACAGGGAACTATGGCTACACCTTC; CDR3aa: CASYTGNYGYTF
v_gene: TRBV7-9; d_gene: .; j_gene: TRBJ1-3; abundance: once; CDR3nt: TGTGCCAGCAGTCCTTCTAGCGGAAACACCATATATTTT; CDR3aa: CASSPSSGNTIYF
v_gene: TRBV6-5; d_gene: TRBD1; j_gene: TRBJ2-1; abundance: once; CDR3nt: TGTGCCAGCAGTAAGCCCGGGACAGAACAGCAGTTCTTC; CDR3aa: CASSKPGTEQQFF
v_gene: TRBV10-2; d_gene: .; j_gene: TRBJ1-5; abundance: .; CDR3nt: TGCGCCAGCAGGGGGAACAATCAGCCCCAGCATTTT; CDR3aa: CASRGNNQPQHF
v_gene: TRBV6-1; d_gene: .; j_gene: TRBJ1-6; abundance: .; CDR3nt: TGTGCCAGCAGTGAGGATCGGACAGCCTATAATTCACCCCTCCACTTT; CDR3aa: CASSEDRTAYNSPLHF
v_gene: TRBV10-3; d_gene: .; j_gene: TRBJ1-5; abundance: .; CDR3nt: TGTGCCATCAGCCCGGACGGACTAGGTCAGCCCCAGCATTTT; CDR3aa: CAISPDGLGQPQHF
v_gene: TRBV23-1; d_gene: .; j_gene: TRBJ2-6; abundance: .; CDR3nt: TGCGCCAGCGGCGACGCAGGAGATTCTGGGGCCAACGTCCTGACTTTC; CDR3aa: CASGDAGDSGANVLTF
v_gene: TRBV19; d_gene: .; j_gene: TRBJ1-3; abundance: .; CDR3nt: TGTGCCAGTACCAACCCCGGGGTTACTGGAAACACCATATATTTT; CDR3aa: CASTNPGVTGNTIYF
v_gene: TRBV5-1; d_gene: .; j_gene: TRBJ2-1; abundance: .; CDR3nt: TGCGCCAGCAGCTTGGATACTAACTCACGGGGGGCCCCGTTCTTC; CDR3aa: CASSLDTNSRGAPFF
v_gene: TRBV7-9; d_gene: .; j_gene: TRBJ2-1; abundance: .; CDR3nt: TGTGCCAGCAGCTCCCCCCCCCAGCTCGATTATCACTACAATGAGCAGTTCTTC; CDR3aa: CASSSPPQLDYHYNEQFF
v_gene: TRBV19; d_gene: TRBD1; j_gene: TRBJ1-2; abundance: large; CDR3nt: TGTGCCAGTAGTCTCGGGACAGCCGGGGCTTATGGCTACACCTTC; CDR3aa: CASSLGTAGAYGYTF
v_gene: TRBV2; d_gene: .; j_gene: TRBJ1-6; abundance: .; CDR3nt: TGTGCCAGCAGTGACGGGGTGCGGGAGTCACCCCTCCACTTT; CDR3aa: CASSDGVRESPLHF
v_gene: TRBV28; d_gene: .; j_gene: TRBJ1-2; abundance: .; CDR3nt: TGTGCCAGCAGTTTTCCGGGTTCGTCCCTTAACTATGGCTACACCTTC; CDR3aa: CASSFPGSSLNYGYTF
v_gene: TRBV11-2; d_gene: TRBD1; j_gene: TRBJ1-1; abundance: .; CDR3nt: TGTGCCAGCAGCTTCCCGGGTGGCAGGGGGACTGAAGCTTTCTTT; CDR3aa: CASSFPGGRGTEAFF
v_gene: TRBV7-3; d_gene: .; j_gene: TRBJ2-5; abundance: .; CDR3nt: TGTGCCAGCAGCTTAGGGGGTTGGGAGACCCAGTACTTC; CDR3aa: CASSLGGWETQYF
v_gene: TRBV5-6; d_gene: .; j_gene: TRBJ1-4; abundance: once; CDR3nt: TGTGCCAGCAGCAACCCGGAACTGGACGGGGGGCTGTTTTTT; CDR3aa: CASSNPELDGGLFF